These 32 T cell receptor beta chains came from one sample sequenced in a study of human T cells and chemical hapten exposure. Described time point: patch test 2, 6 weeks after DPC sensitization. Treatment defined: therapeutic diphenylcyclopropenone sensitization with weekly scalp DPC. TCRdb re-called the RACE reads with MiXCR, one entry per CDR3 protein. The data show some 350,000 distinct CDR3 sequences, with more than 5% seen just once and around 5.6% held by the top ten. Source: whole blood, taken in connection with sensitization to the hapten diphenylcyclopropenone (DPC). The receptor source for this set is a woman between 18 and 29 years old with alopecia areata. Some clones in this sample may be carry-over from other donors' samples.

Many counts were recorded for this clonotype. The chain has TRBV18 and TRBJ1-2, with D maybe TRBD1 (5 bases). The length of the CDR3 is 17 residues. Trimming stripped 3 bases from V and 0 bases from J, with 17 bases between. Looked up from germline, CDR1 is KGHSH and CDR2 is LQKENI. CDR3 sequence: CASSPEKSGGANYGYTF. Written as DNA, the CDR3 is TGTGCCAGCTCACCCGAGAAGTCTGGGGGAGCTAACTATGGCTACACCTTC.

This clonotype was seen repeatedly, ten times or more. J is TRBJ2-3 and V is TRBV7-2; 8 nucleotides agree with TRBD2. Per germline, CDR1 SGHTA and CDR2 FQGNSA. V was pared by 5 bases and J by 4 bases, with 5 bases of the junction left unmatched. The CDR3 consists of 14 residues. In DNA, the CDR3 is TGTGCCAGCAGCGTAGGACTAGCTGCAGATACGCAGTATTTT. This gives the protein CASSVGLAADTQYF.

The chain combines TRBV10-3 with TRBJ2-3, with D maybe TRBD2 (5 bases). The CDR3 has 15 residues. The germline V gene has CDR1 ENHRY and CDR2 SYGVKD. The V end was cut by 3 bases, the J end by 0 bases, with 10 bases between. Here the CDR3 reads CAISDLGESTDTQYF. CDR3 bases: TGTGCCATCAGTGACCTCGGGGAGAGCACAGATACGCAGTATTTT.

This clonotype occurred many times. The chain employs TRBV20-1 and TRBJ2-1; no definite D call. V was pared by 2 bases and J by 7 bases, with 0 bases between. CDR1 is DFQATT, CDR2 SNEGSKA, per germline (reference sequence). This CDR3 is built from 9 residues. CDR3: CSARNEQFF. DNA of the CDR3: TGCAGTGCTAGAAATGAGCAGTTCTTC.

This clonotype came up many times. The chain uses TRBV6-5 and TRBJ1-5; D is uncertain. V was clipped by 7 bases and J by 4 bases, with 8 bases between them. CDR1 is MNHEY and CDR2 is SVGAGI in the germline V gene. The CDR3 is 12 amino acids. CDR3 bases: TGTGCCAGCACCAGCGGTAATCAGCCCCAGCATTTT. Translated: CASTSGNQPQHF.

The sample holds many counts of this clonotype. This chain connects TRBV18 to TRBJ1-2, with D perhaps matching TRBD1 (6 bases). The ends were cut back, 0 bases at V and 2 bases at J, with 16 bases in the middle. The CDR3 consists of 17 residues. From germline, CDR1 is KGHSH and CDR2 LQKENI. In nucleotides, the CDR3 is TGTGCCAGCTCACCACCGGTCGGTTTAGGACAGAACTATGGCTACACCTTC. The encoded protein is CASSPPVGLGQNYGYTF.

This clonotype was counted a few times. The chain carries TRBV7-6 and TRBJ2-3; D is unresolved. Trimming removed 0 bases from V and 0 bases from J, with 7 bases in between. The CDR3 runs 15 residues. Germline CDR1 is SGHVS and CDR2 is FNYEAQ. The CDR3 nucleotides are TGTGCCAGCAGCTTAGCGAGCAGGAGCACAGATACGCAGTATTTT. The encoded protein is CASSLASRSTDTQYF.

At least ten counts were recorded for this clonotype. The J gene is TRBJ2-5, the V gene TRBV5-1, with unresolved D. The germline CDR1 and CDR2 sequences are SGHRS and YFSETQ. The CDR3 loop spans 14 amino acids. The V end was cut by 0 bases, the J end by 1 base, with 7 bases between. In DNA form, the CDR3 reads TGCGCCAGCAGCTTGGGACACTTCCAAGAGACCCAGTACTTC. The encoded protein is CASSLGHFQETQYF.

This clonotype was seen ten or more times. This rearrangement joins TRBV7-6 to TRBJ2-5; TRBD2 matches 11 bases. Losses at the gene ends were 4 bases for V and 5 bases for J; bases not matched to a gene: 9. The germline V gene encodes CDR1 SGHVS and CDR2 FNYEAQ. CDR3 length equals 16 residues. This CDR3 reads CASSSAVTSGGETQYF. The CDR3 DNA sequence: TGTGCCAGCAGCTCCGCGGTAACTAGCGGGGGTGAGACCCAGTACTTC.

This clonotype was observed a handful of times. The chain joins TRBV18 to TRBJ1-6; D possibly corresponds to TRBD1 (6 bases). The germline V and J ends were trimmed by 3 bases and 8 bases, with 17 bases remaining between them. CDR1 is KGHSH, CDR2 LQKENI, per germline. This CDR3 region has 16 residues. CDR3 coding DNA: TGTGCCAGCTCACCGGAGGGGGGGCTTAATGATTCACCCCTCCACTTT. The encoded protein is CASSPEGGLNDSPLHF.

The V gene is TRBV19, the J gene TRBJ2-5; a possible D gene is TRBD2 (7 bases). This CDR3 spans 16 amino acids. CDR1 and CDR2 from the germline V gene are LNHDA and SQIVND (reference sequence). Trimming took 3 bases from V and 6 from J, leaving 20 bases between them. CDR3 sequence: CASSMSLSGEGKTQYF. CDR3 bases: TGTGCCAGTAGTATGTCTCTCTCAGGGGAGGGGAAGACCCAGTACTTC.

CDR3 loop: CASSQAARGPEYTEAFF. The CDR3 nucleotides read TGTGCCAGCAGCCAGGCTGCCAGGGGCCCGGAGTACACTGAAGCTTTCTTT. The chain uses TRBV4-2 and TRBJ1-1; the D gene is possibly TRBD1 (6 bases). The CDR3 totals 17 residues. Germline CDR1 and CDR2: LGHNA and YNFKEQ. Trimming took 3 bases from V and 3 from J, leaving 20 bases between them.

This clonotype turned up a few times. This sequence joins TRBV6-4 and TRBJ2-2; D unclear. This CDR3 has 12 residues. The V end lost 4 bases, the J end lost 5 bases, and 5 bases lay between the germline ends. CDR1 is MRHNA, CDR2 SNTAGT, per germline. CDR3 sequence (DNA): TGTGCCAGCAGTGCAGGAACCGGGGAGCTGTTTTTT. Translating it yields CASSAGTGELFF.

This clonotype occurred a few times. The rearrangement uses TRBV6-5 and TRBJ1-1; D perhaps matches TRBD1 (5 bases). The CDR3 runs 17 residues. Germline CDR1 MNHEY, CDR2 SVGAGI. Deletions cut 6 bases from V and 6 bases from J, with 26 bases between. This chain's CDR3 is CASSHTGTGRWSAEAFF. The CDR3 DNA reads as TGTGCCAGCAGCCACACCGGGACCGGTCGTTGGAGCGCTGAAGCTTTCTTT.

This clonotype was seen a handful of times. A read error may produce the germline difference seen at one junction end. The chain combines TRBV10-3 with TRBJ2-7, with D possibly being TRBD1 or TRBD2 (5 bases each). Germline-derived CDR1 and CDR2 are ENHRY and SYGVKD. The CDR3 has 15 residues. The CDR3 coding sequence is TGTGCCATCAGTGAGGGGGACCTCTCCTCCCACGAGCAGTACTTC. This gives the protein CAISEGDLSSHEQYF.

This chain uses TRBV4-3 with TRBJ2-5, with a weak D call TRBD1 (5 bases). The CDR3 extends over 15 amino acids. CDR1 and CDR2 from the germline V gene are LGHNA and YSLEER. The V end lost 3 bases, the J end lost 3 bases, and 14 bases lay between the germline ends. The CDR3 loop reads CASSHERGLKETQYF. CDR3 nucleotide sequence: TGCGCCAGCAGCCATGAAAGGGGCCTGAAAGAGACCCAGTACTTC.

This chain joins TRBV6-5 and TRBJ2-7; the D is unclear. There are 16 residues in the CDR3. Trimming shortened V by 6 bases and J by 0 bases, and 18 bases separated the two germline ends. Germline V gene sequence: CDR1 MNHEY, CDR2 SVGAGI. CDR3 sequence reads: CASSRGSITTSYEQYF. DNA of the CDR3: TGTGCCAGCAGCCGCGGTAGCATCACAACCTCCTACGAGCAGTACTTC.

In this sample, this clonotype turned up a few times. This sequence joins TRBV5-1 and TRBJ2-6; tentatively, D is TRBD1 or TRBD2 (5 bases each). This CDR3 is 14 amino acids long. Trimming left V 2 bases short and J 10 bases short, with 13 bases between. From germline, CDR1 is SGHRS and CDR2 YFSETQ. The CDR3 spells CASSFSMGPNVLTF. CDR3 nucleotides: TGCGCCAGCAGCTTCTCGATGGGACCGAACGTCCTGACTTTC.

The sample holds a few counts of this clonotype. The chain recombines TRBV7-6 with TRBJ1-1; TRBD1 agrees at 7 bases. Per germline, CDR1 SGHVS and CDR2 FNYEAQ. The junction had 9 bases not matched to a gene; V was cut back by 5 bases and J by 6 bases. The CDR3 spans 14 residues. DNA for the CDR3: TGTGCCAGCAGCACTAACAGGGGAATTCCTGAAGCTTTCTTT. Translating it yields CASSTNRGIPEAFF. The full variable domain, rest sourced from reference TRBV7-6 and TRBJ1-1, is GAGVSQSPRYKVTKRGQDVALRCDPISGHVSLYWYRQALGQGPEFLTYFNYEAQQDKSGLPNDRFSAERPEGSISTLTIQRTEQRDSAMYRCASSTNRGIPEAFFGQGTRLTVV.

This clonotype came up many times. V gene TRBV7-9 combines with J gene TRBJ1-5; TRBD1 matches at 7 bases. The CDR3 totals 13 residues. The ends lost 4 bases at V and 12 bases at J; junction bases unmatched: 9. Germline CDR1 is SEHNR and CDR2 is FQNEAQ (reference sequence). CDR3 coding DNA: TGTGCCAGCAGCTCGGAGAAGGGGGCAAGCCAGCATTTT. Residues: CASSSEKGASQHF.

This chain uses TRBV20-1 with TRBJ2-3, with 7 bases identical to TRBD2. CDR3 length equals 14 residues. Germline V gene data show CDR1 as DFQATT and CDR2 as SNEGSKA (reference sequence). The ends lost 3 bases at V and 2 bases at J; junction bases unmatched: 5. The CDR3 nucleotides read TGCAGTGCTAGCTCTAGCGGAGACACAGATACGCAGTATTTT. Translation: CSASSSGDTDTQYF.

There are many counts of this clonotype. The rearrangement links TRBV7-2 to TRBJ1-2, with 7 bases that match TRBD1. V dropped 2 bases and J dropped 3; count of bases not matched to a gene: 6. Germline CDR1 reads SGHTA; CDR2 reads FQGNSA. The CDR3 loop spans 15 amino acids. The CDR3 DNA follows: TGTGCCAGCAGCTTATACGAGGGGGCCCACTATGGCTACACCTTC. Translation: CASSLYEGAHYGYTF. Complete variable domain (other parts from reference TRBV7-2 and TRBJ1-2): GAGVSQSPSNKVTEKGKDVELRCDPISGHTALYWYRQSLGQGLEFLIYFQGNSAPDKSGLPSDRFSAERTGGSVSTLTIQRTQQEDSAVYLCASSLYEGAHYGYTFGSGTRLTVV.

The chain combines TRBV18 with TRBJ2-5; no clear D. The CDR3 runs to 13 residues. Germline lookup yields CDR1 KGHSH and CDR2 LQKENI. Trimming removed 0 bases at V and 4 bases at J, with 6 bases between. Here the CDR3 reads CASSPPGRETQYF. The CDR3 nucleotides read TGTGCCAGCTCACCACCAGGTCGAGAGACCCAGTACTTC.

The V and J genes are TRBV28 and TRBJ2-5; 10 nucleotides align to TRBD2. Germline assignment: CDR1 MDHEN and CDR2 SYDVKM. This CDR3 has 14 amino acids. V lost 5 bases, J lost 3 bases, and 3 bases stayed unmatched. CDR3 sequence (DNA): TGTGCCAGCAGTCTAGCGGGGGCAGAAGAGACCCAGTACTTC. Its protein product is CASSLAGAEETQYF.

This clonotype came up many times. J is TRBJ2-3 and V is TRBV10-3; D possibly uses TRBD1 or TRBD2 (5 bases each). The CDR3 is made up of 15 amino acids. V lost 5 bases, J lost 1 base, and 13 bases lay in between. Germline values: CDR1 ENHRY, CDR2 SYGVKD. The CDR3 is CAISPGKGGTDTQYF. CDR3 DNA sequence: TGTGCCATCAGTCCGGGGAAAGGGGGCACAGATACGCAGTATTTT.

The V call is TRBV3-1, the J call TRBJ2-7, with a tentative D call TRBD2 (6 bases). V was pared by 1 base and J by 3 bases, with 16 bases between. CDR1 and CDR2 from the germline V gene are LGHDT and YNNKEL (reference sequence). The CDR3 has 16 residues. Here the CDR3 reads CASSQAPRSGYYEQYF. CDR3 coding DNA: TGTGCCAGCAGCCAAGCACCAAGGAGCGGGTACTACGAGCAGTACTTC.

This clonotype has a handful of counts. This chain joins TRBV6-2 or TRBV6-3 and TRBJ1-2, with 9 bases aligning to TRBD1. CDR3 length: 17 residues. Germline values: CDR1 MNHEY, CDR2 SVGEGT. V dropped 5 bases and J dropped 2; count of bases not matched to a gene: 12. DNA of the CDR3: TGTGCCAGCAGTCCCCTTACAGGGGGCTTCGTCAACTATGGCTACACCTTC. It translates to CASSPLTGGFVNYGYTF.

The chain couples TRBV20-1 to TRBJ1-1; D uncertain. Trimming took off 6 bases at V and 9 bases at J, with 14 bases between the two ends. The CDR3 has 11 amino acids. CDR1 and CDR2 (germline): DFQATT, SNEGSKA (reference sequence). The CDR3 loop reads CSAKAGPQAFF. The CDR3 nucleotides are TGCAGTGCCAAGGCCGGGCCGCAAGCTTTCTTT.

Many counts were recorded for this clonotype. The V and J genes are TRBV5-6 and TRBJ1-6; no clear D. The germline gives CDR1 SGHDT, CDR2 YYEEEE. The CDR3 covers 14 residues. Trimming removed 6 bases at V and 6 bases at J, with 13 bases between. The DNA for the CDR3 is TGTGCCAGCACTGAGAAGTGGGTTAATTCACCCCTCCACTTT. Its translation is CASTEKWVNSPLHF.

The chain employs TRBV6-5 and TRBJ1-2; D perhaps matches TRBD1 (6 bases). Germline values: CDR1 MNHEY, CDR2 SVGAGI. This CDR3 region has 15 residues. Trimming pared 8 bases from V and 3 bases from J, leaving 19 bases between. The CDR3 DNA reads as TGTGCCAGCCGTAGGGAACAGGGAGGGGACTATGGCTACACCTTC. This gives the protein CASRREQGGDYGYTF.

This clonotype was seen ten or more times. The V gene is TRBV27, the J gene TRBJ1-5, with D perhaps TRBD1 (6 bases). The germline V gene encodes CDR1 MNHEY and CDR2 SMNVEV (reference sequence). Between the trimmed V and J ends, which lost 1 base and 6 bases, there was a span of 13 bases. The CDR3 covers 15 residues. The CDR3 DNA is TGTGCCAGCAGTTTATGGCAGGGGTCAGGTCAGCCCCAGCATTTT. It yields the protein CASSLWQGSGQPQHF.

The gene calls are TRBV6-2 or TRBV6-3 and TRBJ1-5, with 10 positions matching TRBD1. The CDR3 runs to 15 residues. V gave up 5 bases and J gave up 4 bases; unmatched junction bases: 5. Looked up from germline, CDR1 is MNHEY and CDR2 is SVGEGT. In DNA form, the CDR3 reads TGTGCCAGCAGTCGGACAGGGGGATTGAATCAGCCCCAGCATTTT. Protein product: CASSRTGGLNQPQHF.